The entry that follows covers one T cell receptor beta chain sequence. Its antigen target is currently unknown. No qualities accompany the bases; no much larger clone lies one base away. These data belong to a study of Graves' ophthalmopathy and Graves' hyperthyroidism (dated by TCRdb to 2016 to 2018). With regard to the full study: Peripheral blood was collected before any treatment was given, at the time of initial diagnosis. TCR beta repertoire signatures were used to distinguish Graves' ophthalmopathy from Graves' hyperthyroidism and to predict progression to ophthalmopathy. In total, some 130 blood samples were TCR-sequenced: some 43 ophthalmopathy, under 80 hyperthyroidism and around 17 hyperthyroidism-to-ophthalmopathy patients. To explore V-J signatures that distinguish ophthalmopathy from hyperthyroidism, a discovery set of roughly 98 patients was enrolled, made up of 40 to 45 with ophthalmopathy and 57 with stable hyperthyroidism. The independent validation cohort included around 19 hyperthyroidism patients plus 17 patients who later progressed from hyperthyroidism to ophthalmopathy. T-cell repertoires of thyroid tissue and blood were compared in over 5 hyperthyroidism patients. After sampling, hyperthyroidism patients received methimazole starting at 30 mg daily, and ophthalmopathy patients received high-dose intravenous methylprednisolone.

Beyond this particular receptor, the publication reports: Ophthalmopathy was separated from stable hyperthyroidism by the 13-signature model with around 89% sensitivity and 81% to 84% specificity in cross-validation and with 80%/75% in the test set. No statistical method was used to predetermine the sample size, and group allocation was not hidden from the investigators. In validation, the model predicted ophthalmopathy progression with over 60% sensitivity and around 72% specificity; fewer than 15 predicted patients were CT-confirmed with GO in a median of about 6.1 months. Most expanded thyroid clonotypes with frequency above 0.001 were also detected in blood, suggesting blood repertoires may reflect the thyroid immune response.

Ophthalmopathy patients had moderately to severely active disease, Clinical Activity Score of at least 3, NOSPECS grade of at least 4, and disease duration under 3 months. Patients with other autoimmune diseases, uncontrolled infections, pregnancy or lactation were excluded from the study. Diagnosis was based on clinical symptoms, serum thyroxine, TRAb, thyroid ultrasound and orbital computed tomography. Using Ficoll-Paque density gradient centrifugation, PBMCs were isolated from 9.5 to 10 ml of fresh peripheral blood. Total RNA was extracted using Trizol reagent, and RNA quality was checked on an Agilent 2100 Bioanalyzer. The CDR3 contains 14 residues, cysteine and phenylalanine counted. The retained sequence is limited to the CDR3, 42 bases, with the frame set at the first base. V is trimmed back by 10 bases and J by 1 base, and the junction contains 3 bases that no gene match accounts for. The germline V gene encodes CDR1 SEHNR and CDR2 FQNEAQ (reference sequence).

TCR beta CDR3 regions were amplified from RNA transcripts for repertoire sequencing. A first-round RT-PCR used HTBI primers with the Qiagen OneStep RT-PCR kit, followed by a second-round multiplex PCR, size selection and purification. Sequencing of the libraries was carried out on an Illumina HiSeq2000 in paired-end mode with 100 bp reads. The study's own analysis went as follows. SOAPnuke was used to process the reads, removing any read that contained adapters or uncalled bases, had a mean Phred below 15, or lacked an exact match to the constant primer or identifier. COPE v1.2.5 was used to merge high-quality paired reads. Unique nucleotide sequences were defined as clonotypes and aligned to IMGT TRB V, D and J references using MiTCR v1.1. The analysis was limited to V-J combinations with a frequency above 0.0001, which together covered 99% to 99.2% of repertoires. A TCR clonal expansion and chaos score per V-J combination was defined as the ratio of F50 clonal expansion to chaos observed in the TCRdist matrix. Features were reduced by Welch's t-statistics and random forest to over 10 V-J combinations, which fed a naive Bayes classifier. The Morisita-Horn index was used to measure how similar the thyroid and blood repertoires were. Clones were called with MiXCR by TCRdb after fastp trimmed the public reads at Q25, and only in-frame beta chains were retained. Identical CDR3 proteins give one entry, which carries the most common genes and DNA. These V and J calls originate from TCRdb's pipeline instead of the authors' own analysis. The sample contains 660,000 or so distinct CDR3 sequences, approximately 39% of them found a single time. The ten largest clones add up to more than 3% of the sample.

This TCR came from an adult man with Graves' ophthalmopathy. The sequence links TRBV7-9 to TRBJ2-6; 8 bases in the middle match TRBD1. The sample comprised peripheral blood. The nucleotide sequence reads as follows: TGTGCCACCTACAGGGGGTCTGGGGCCAACGTCCTGACTTTC. It translates to CATYRGSGANVLTF.